These T cell receptor beta chains were read from a single sample in a study of blood T cell repertoires in COVID-19. Libraries were prepared by immunoSEQ multiplex PCR; TCRdb keeps only in-frame clonotypes and omits some of them. The data contain under 250,000 clones, 85% to 90% of them seen just once; the ten biggest clones take up 3.5%. Specimen: PBMCs or T cells enriched from blood (not recorded which). These receptors came from a woman between 18 and 30 years old in a cohort exposed to, infected with or recovered from COVID-19 (not recorded which). Both conserved end residues are part of each CDR3. Each record gives: clone size, V gene, D gene, J gene, CDR3 protein, CDR3 DNA. The D gene is left open where the match is weak. For some rows the clone size is stated as once, few or many, or as a class when expanded; others skip it.

size: -; V: TRBV19; D: -; J: TRBJ1-3; CDR3: CASTPGLLLGYTIYF; DNA: TGTGCCAGTACCCCGGGACTCCTCCTTGGGTACACCATATATTTT
size: -; V: TRBV9; D: -; J: TRBJ1-6; CDR3: CASSPSQPGMSSYNSPLHF; DNA: TGTGCCAGCAGCCCCTCCCAGCCAGGGATGAGCTCCTATAATTCACCCCTCCACTTT
size: once; V: TRBV11-2; D: TRBD2; J: TRBJ2-5; CDR3: CASSLTAGGAGSTRETQYF; DNA: TGTGCCAGCAGCTTAACAGCGGGAGGGGCTGGGAGTACCAGGGAGACCCAGTACTTC
size: -; V: TRBV2; D: TRBD2; J: TRBJ2-7; CDR3: CASLGRAPYEQYF; DNA: TGTGCCAGCCTCGGGAGGGCCCCTTACGAGCAGTACTTC
size: -; V: TRBV7-2; D: -; J: TRBJ2-4; CDR3: CASSERKLIGNIQYF; DNA: TGTGCCAGCAGCGAAAGAAAGCTTATTGGAAACATTCAGTACTTC
size: -; V: TRBV5-5; D: -; J: TRBJ2-7; CDR3: CASSLEGSSEQYF; DNA: TGTGCCAGCAGCTTAGAGGGCTCCTCCGAGCAGTACTTC
size: -; V: TRBV4-1; D: -; J: TRBJ1-3; CDR3: CASSQPTASGNTIYF; DNA: TGCGCCAGCAGCCAGCCGACAGCCTCTGGAAACACCATATATTTT
size: -; V: TRBV5-4; D: -; J: TRBJ1-6; CDR3: CASSPGRGDSPLHF; DNA: TGTGCCAGCAGCCCCGGACGGGGGGATTCACCCCTCCACTTT
size: -; V: TRBV20-1; D: -; J: TRBJ2-5; CDR3: CSASEGGETQYF; DNA: TGCAGTGCTAGTGAGGGGGGAGAGACCCAGTACTTC
size: once; V: TRBV6-5; D: -; J: TRBJ1-1; CDR3: CASSSQGAGNTEAFF; DNA: TGTGCCAGCAGTTCCCAGGGTGCTGGGAACACTGAAGCTTTCTTT
size: -; V: TRBV10-3; D: -; J: TRBJ2-7; CDR3: CAISNHRDNPYYEQYF; DNA: TGTGCCATCAGTAACCATCGTGATAACCCCTACTACGAGCAGTACTTC
size: -; V: TRBV19; D: -; J: TRBJ1-1; CDR3: CASSTGGAAEAFF; DNA: TGTGCCAGTAGTACCGGGGGGGCAGCTGAAGCTTTCTTT
size: -; V: TRBV7-2; D: -; J: TRBJ1-1; CDR3: CASRQTGYTEAFF; DNA: TGTGCCAGCAGACAAACAGGGTACACTGAAGCTTTCTTT
size: -; V: TRBV10-3; D: TRBD2; J: TRBJ2-2; CDR3: CAIRDYATGELFF; DNA: TGTGCCATCCGGGACTACGCCACCGGGGAGCTGTTTTTT
size: once; V: TRBV7-9; D: TRBD1; J: TRBJ1-2; CDR3: CASSLEWDSYGYTF; DNA: TGTGCCAGCAGCTTAGAATGGGACAGCTATGGCTACACCTTC
size: -; V: TRBV4-1; D: -; J: TRBJ2-3; CDR3: CASSQGKGRQTTDTQYF; DNA: TGCGCCAGCAGCCAAGGGAAGGGGCGCCAGACCACAGATACGCAGTATTTT
size: -; V: TRBV10-3; D: -; J: TRBJ1-4; CDR3: CATSTGVEGEKLFF; DNA: TGTGCCACCAGTACAGGAGTGGAGGGTGAAAAACTGTTTTTT
size: -; V: TRBV15; D: -; J: TRBJ1-6; CDR3: CATSRARGNSPLHF; DNA: TGTGCCACCAGCAGAGCCAGGGGAAATTCACCCCTCCACTTT
size: -; V: TRBV10-3; D: TRBD2; J: TRBJ2-2; CDR3: CAISVLAGEAGELFF; DNA: TGTGCCATCAGTGTGTTAGCGGGCGAGGCCGGGGAGCTGTTTTTT
size: -; V: TRBV4-1; D: -; J: TRBJ1-6; CDR3: CASSQQQGNSPLHF; DNA: TGCGCCAGCAGCCAACAGCAGGGGAATTCACCCCTCCACTTT
size: -; V: TRBV4-1; D: TRBD1; J: TRBJ1-4; CDR3: CASSQVLRGQGDEKLFF; DNA: TGCGCCAGCAGCCAAGTTTTGAGGGGACAGGGGGATGAAAAACTGTTTTTT
size: once; V: TRBV6-5; D: -; J: TRBJ2-7; CDR3: CASSRRDTSYEQYF; DNA: TGTGCCAGCAGTCGTCGGGACACATCCTACGAGCAGTACTTC